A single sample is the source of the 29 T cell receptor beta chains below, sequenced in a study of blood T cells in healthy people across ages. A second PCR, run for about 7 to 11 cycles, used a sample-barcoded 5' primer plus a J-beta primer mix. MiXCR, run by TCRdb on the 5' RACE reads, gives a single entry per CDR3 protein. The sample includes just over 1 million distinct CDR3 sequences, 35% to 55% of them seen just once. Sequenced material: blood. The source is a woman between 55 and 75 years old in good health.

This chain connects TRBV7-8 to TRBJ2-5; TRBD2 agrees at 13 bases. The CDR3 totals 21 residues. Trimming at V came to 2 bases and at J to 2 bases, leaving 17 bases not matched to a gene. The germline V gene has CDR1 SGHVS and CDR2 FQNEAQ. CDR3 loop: CASSLIASGLAGEGGQETQYF. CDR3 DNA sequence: TGTGCCAGCAGCTTAATCGCTAGCGGACTAGCGGGAGAGGGGGGGCAAGAGACCCAGTACTTC. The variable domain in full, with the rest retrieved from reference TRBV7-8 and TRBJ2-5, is GAGVSQSPRYKVAKRGQDVALRCDPISGHVSLFWYQQALGQGPEFLTYFQNEAQLDKSGLPSDRFFAERPEGSVSTLKIQRTQQEDSAVYLCASSLIASGLAGEGGQETQYFGPGTRLLVL.

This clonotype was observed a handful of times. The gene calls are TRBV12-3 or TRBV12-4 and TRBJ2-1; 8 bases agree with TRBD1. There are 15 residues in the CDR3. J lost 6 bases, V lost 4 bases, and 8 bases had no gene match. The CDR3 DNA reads TGTGCCAGCAGTTCTAGACAGGGGCCAAGCAATGAGCAGTTCTTC. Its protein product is CASSSRQGPSNEQFF.

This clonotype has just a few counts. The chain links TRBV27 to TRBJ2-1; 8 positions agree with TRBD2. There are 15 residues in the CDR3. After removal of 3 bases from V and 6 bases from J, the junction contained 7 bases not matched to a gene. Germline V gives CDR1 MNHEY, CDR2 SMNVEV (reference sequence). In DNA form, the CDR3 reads TGTGCCAGCAGTTTCCCCGGGAGGGTAGGCAATGAGCAGTTCTTC. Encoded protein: CASSFPGRVGNEQFF.

The CDR3: CAWSLPGRDEQFF. The CDR3 DNA follows: TGTGCCTGGAGTCTCCCGGGGAGGGATGAGCAGTTCTTC. The J gene is TRBJ2-1, the V gene TRBV30; 7 bases line up with TRBD2. Germline assignment: CDR1 GTSNPN and CDR2 SVGIG (reference sequence). Trimming cost V 2 bases and J 8 bases; bases outside gene matches: 6. CDR3 length: 13 amino acids. The full variable domain, its missing parts supplied by reference TRBV30 and TRBJ2-1, is SQTIHQWPATLVQPVGSPLSLECTVEGTSNPNLYWYRQAAGRGLQLLFYSVGIGQISSEVPQNLSASRPQDRQFILSSKKLLLSDSGFYLCAWSLPGRDEQFFGPGTRLTVL.

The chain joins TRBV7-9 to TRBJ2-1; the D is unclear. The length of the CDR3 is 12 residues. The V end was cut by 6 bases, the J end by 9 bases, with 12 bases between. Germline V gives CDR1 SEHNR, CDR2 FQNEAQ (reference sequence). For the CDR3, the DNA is TGTGCCAGCAGGCAAAGAGCGCCTGAGCAGTTCTTC. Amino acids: CASRQRAPEQFF.

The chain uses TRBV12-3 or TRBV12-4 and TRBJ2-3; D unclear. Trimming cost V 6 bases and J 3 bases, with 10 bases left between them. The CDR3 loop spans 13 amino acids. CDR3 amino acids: CASRGQATDTQYF. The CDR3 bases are TGTGCCAGCAGGGGCCAGGCTACAGATACGCAGTATTTT.

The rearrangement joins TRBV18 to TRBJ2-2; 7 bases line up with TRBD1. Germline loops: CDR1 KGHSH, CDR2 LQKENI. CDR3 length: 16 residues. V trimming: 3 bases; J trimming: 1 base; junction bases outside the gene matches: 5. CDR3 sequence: CASSPIGTVNTGELFF. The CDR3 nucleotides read TGTGCCAGCTCACCGATCGGGACAGTGAACACCGGGGAGCTGTTTTTT.

The CDR3 is CASSEGQGVGYNEQYF. CDR3 DNA sequence: TGTGCCAGCAGCGAGGGACAGGGTGTAGGATACAATGAGCAGTACTTC. The chain links TRBV9 to TRBJ2-1; 9 bases match TRBD1. The DNA end lines up better with TRBJ2-7; the J call may be wrong. The length of the CDR3 is 16 residues. Germline CDR1 is SGDLS and CDR2 is YYNGEE.

The CDR3, as DNA: TGCGCCAGCAGCCCCGGCCGTCTTCCTAGCGGAGGAATGGATACGCAGTATTTT. The encoded protein is CASSPGRLPSGGMDTQYF. The genes are TRBV5-1 and TRBJ2-3; 7 bases match TRBD2. CDR1 and CDR2 from the germline V gene are SGHRS and YFSETQ. V trimming: 4 bases; J trimming: 6 bases; junction bases outside the gene matches: 20. This CDR3 contains 18 residues.

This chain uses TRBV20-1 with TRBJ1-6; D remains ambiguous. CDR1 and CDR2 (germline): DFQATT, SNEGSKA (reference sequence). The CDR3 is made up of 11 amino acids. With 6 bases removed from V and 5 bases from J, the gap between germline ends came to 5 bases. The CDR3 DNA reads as TGCAGTGCACAGAATAATTCACCCCTCCACTTT. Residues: CSAQNNSPLHF.

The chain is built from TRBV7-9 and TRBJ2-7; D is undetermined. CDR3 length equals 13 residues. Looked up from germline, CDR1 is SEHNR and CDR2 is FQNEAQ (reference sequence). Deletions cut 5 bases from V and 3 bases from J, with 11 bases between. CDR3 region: CASSVPLGYEQYF. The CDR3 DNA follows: TGTGCCAGCAGCGTCCCACTGGGCTACGAGCAGTACTTC.

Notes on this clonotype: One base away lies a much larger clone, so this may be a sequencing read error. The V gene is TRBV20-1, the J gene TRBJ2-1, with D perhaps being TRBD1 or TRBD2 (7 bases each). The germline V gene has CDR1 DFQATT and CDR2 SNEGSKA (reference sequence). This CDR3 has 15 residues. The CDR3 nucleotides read TGCAGTACTAGAGTCCCCAGGGGGGGGGTCAATGAGCAGTTCTTC. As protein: CSTRVPRGGVNEQFF.

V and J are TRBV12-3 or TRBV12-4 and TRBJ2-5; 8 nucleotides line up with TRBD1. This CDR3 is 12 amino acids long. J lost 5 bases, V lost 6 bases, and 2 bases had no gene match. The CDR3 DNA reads TGTGCCAGCAGGAGGACAGGGGAGACCCAGTACTTC. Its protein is CASRRTGETQYF.

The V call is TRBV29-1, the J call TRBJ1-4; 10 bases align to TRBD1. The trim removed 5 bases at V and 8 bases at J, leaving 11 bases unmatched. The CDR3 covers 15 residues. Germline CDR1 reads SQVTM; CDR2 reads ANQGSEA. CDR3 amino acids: CSVLPGQGPREKLFF. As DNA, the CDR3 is TGCAGCGTTCTACCGGGACAGGGGCCGAGGGAAAAACTGTTTTTT.

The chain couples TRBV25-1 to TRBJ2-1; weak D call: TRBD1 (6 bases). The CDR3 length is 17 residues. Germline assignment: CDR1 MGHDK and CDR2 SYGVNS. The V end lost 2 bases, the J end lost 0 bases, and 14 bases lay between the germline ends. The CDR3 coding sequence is TGTGCCAGCAGTGAAACGCGGCAGGGGATCTCCTACAATGAGCAGTTCTTC. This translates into CASSETRQGISYNEQFF.

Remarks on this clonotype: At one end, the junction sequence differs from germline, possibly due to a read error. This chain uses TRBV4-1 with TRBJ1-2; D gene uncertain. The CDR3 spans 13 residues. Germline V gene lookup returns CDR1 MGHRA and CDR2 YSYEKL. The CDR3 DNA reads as TGCGCCGGCAGCCCCCTATTTGAAGGGGGCTACACCTTC. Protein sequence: CAGSPLFEGGYTF.

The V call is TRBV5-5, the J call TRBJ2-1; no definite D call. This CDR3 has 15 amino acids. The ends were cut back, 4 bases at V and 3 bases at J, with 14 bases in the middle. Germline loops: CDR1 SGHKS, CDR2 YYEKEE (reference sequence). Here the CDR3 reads CASSAPPWGYNEQFF. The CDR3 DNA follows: TGTGCCAGCAGCGCACCCCCTTGGGGCTACAATGAGCAGTTCTTC.

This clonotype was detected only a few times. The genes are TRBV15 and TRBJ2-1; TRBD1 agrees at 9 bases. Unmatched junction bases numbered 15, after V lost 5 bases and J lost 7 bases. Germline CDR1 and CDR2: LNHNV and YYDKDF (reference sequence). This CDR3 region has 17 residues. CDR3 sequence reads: CATSGRSGTGNSNEQFF. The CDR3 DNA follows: TGTGCCACCAGCGGCCGCAGTGGGACAGGGAATAGTAATGAGCAGTTCTTC.

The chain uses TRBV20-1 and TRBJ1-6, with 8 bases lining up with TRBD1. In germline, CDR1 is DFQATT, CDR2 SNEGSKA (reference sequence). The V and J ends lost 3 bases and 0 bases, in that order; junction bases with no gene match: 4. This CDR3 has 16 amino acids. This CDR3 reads CSARGDRGSYNSPLHF. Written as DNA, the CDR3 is TGCAGTGCTAGGGGAGACAGGGGCTCCTATAATTCACCCCTCCACTTT.

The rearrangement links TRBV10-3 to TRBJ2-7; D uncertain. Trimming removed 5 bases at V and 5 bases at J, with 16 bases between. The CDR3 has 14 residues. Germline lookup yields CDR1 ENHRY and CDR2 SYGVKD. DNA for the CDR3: TGTGCCATCAGTATAGCCCCACAAGGGAACGAGCAGTACTTC. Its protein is CAISIAPQGNEQYF.

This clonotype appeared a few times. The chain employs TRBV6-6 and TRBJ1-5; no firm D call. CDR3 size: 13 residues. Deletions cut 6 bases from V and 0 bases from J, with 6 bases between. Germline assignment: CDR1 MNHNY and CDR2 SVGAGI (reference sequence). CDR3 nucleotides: TGTGCCAGCAGCCACAATAGCAATCAGCCCCAGCATTTT. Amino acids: CASSHNSNQPQHF.

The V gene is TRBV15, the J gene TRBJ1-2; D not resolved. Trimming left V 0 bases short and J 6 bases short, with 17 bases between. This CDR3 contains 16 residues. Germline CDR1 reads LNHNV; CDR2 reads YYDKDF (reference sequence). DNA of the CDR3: TGTGCCACCAGCAGAGACGACGGATTACCTTTCGATGGCTACACCTTC. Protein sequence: CATSRDDGLPFDGYTF.

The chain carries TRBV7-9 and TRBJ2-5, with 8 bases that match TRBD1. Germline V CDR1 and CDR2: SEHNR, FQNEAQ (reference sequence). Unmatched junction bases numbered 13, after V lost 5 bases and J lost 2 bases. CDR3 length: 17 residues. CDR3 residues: CASSAPGTGHFQETQYF. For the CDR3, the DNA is TGTGCCAGCAGCGCCCCCGGGACAGGCCATTTTCAAGAGACCCAGTACTTC.

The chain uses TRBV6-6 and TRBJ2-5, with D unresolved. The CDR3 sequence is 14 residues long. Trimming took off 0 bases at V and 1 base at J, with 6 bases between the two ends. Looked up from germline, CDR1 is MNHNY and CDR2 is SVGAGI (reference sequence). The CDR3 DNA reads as TGTGCCAGCAGTTACTCGTCAATCCAAGAGACCCAGTACTTC. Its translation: CASSYSSIQETQYF.

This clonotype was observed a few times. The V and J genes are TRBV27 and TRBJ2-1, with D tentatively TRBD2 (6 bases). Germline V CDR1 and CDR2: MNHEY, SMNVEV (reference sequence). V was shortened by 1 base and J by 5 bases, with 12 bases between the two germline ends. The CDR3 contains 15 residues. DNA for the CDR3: TGTGCCAGCAGTTTATTGGGCGGGGAGAACAATGAGCAGTTCTTC. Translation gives CASSLLGGENNEQFF.

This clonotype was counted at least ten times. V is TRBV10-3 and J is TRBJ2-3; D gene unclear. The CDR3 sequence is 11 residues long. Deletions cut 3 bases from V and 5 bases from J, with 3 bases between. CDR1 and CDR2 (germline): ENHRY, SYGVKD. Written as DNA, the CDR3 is TGTGCCATCAGTGAAAGAGATACGCAGTATTTT. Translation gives CAISERDTQYF.

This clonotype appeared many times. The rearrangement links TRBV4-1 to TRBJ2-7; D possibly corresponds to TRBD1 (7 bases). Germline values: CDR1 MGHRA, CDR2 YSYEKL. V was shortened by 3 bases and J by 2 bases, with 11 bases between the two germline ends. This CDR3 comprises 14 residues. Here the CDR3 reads CASSHGGQTYEQYF. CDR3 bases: TGCGCCAGCAGCCACGGGGGACAGACCTACGAGCAGTACTTC.

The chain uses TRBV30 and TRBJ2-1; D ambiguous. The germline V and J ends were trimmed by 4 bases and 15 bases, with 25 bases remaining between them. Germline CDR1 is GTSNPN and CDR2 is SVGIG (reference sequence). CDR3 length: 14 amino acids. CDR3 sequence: CAWNTDPSGLWRFF. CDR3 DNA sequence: TGTGCCTGGAACACAGATCCTAGTGGATTATGGCGGTTCTTC.

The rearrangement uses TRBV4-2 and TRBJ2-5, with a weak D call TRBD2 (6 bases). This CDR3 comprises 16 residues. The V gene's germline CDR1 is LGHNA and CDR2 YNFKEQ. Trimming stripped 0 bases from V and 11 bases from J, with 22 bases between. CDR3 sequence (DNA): TGTGCCAGCAGCCAAGAGGGAACGGGAGTGAGGAATGAGCAGTACTTC. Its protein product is CASSQEGTGVRNEQYF.